A single sample is the source of the 23 T cell receptor beta chains below, sequenced in a study of cytomegalovirus exposure and HLA in healthy donors. The primer mix had 60 Vbeta and 13 Jbeta primers. Produced via immunoSEQ multiplex PCR; TCRdb's table is partial and in-frame only. This table holds over 100,000 clones, about four fifths found once. Specimen: PBMCs. The receptor set was obtained from a young man in good health and CMV-seronegative.

This chain joins TRBV14 and TRBJ2-7; possibly TRBD1 for D (6 bases). The CDR3 extends over 12 amino acids. The germline V gene encodes CDR1 SGHDN and CDR2 FVKESK. V was clipped by 5 bases and J by 4 bases, with 9 bases between them. CDR3 sequence reads: CASSADRYEQYF. CDR3 nucleotide sequence: TGTGCCAGCAGCGCCGACAGGTACGAGCAGTACTTC.

This chain links TRBV7-6 with TRBJ2-5, with a tentative D call TRBD1 (6 bases). This CDR3 is built from 14 residues. Germline V gene data show CDR1 as SGHVS and CDR2 as FNYEAQ. The V gene lost 5 bases and the J gene lost 4 bases, with 14 bases spanning the gap. In DNA form, the CDR3 reads TGTGCCAGCAGCCCAGGGTCAGGGGCAGAGACCCAGTACTTC. Encoded protein: CASSPGSGAETQYF.

This rearrangement joins TRBV29-1 to TRBJ2-3, with TRBD2 as a possible D gene (5 bases). Germline V CDR1 and CDR2: SQVTM, ANQGSEA. V lost 3 bases, J lost 0 bases, and 7 bases lay in between. The CDR3 is 13 residues long. The CDR3 loop reads CSVEDFSTDTQYF. Here the CDR3 DNA reads TGCAGCGTTGAGGACTTTAGCACAGATACGCAGTATTTT.

This chain connects TRBV5-5 to TRBJ2-7; 8 nucleotides agree with TRBD2. The trim removed 1 base at V and 3 bases at J, leaving 3 bases unmatched. The CDR3 runs 14 residues. The germline CDR1 and CDR2 sequences are SGHKS and YYEKEE (reference sequence). CDR3 amino acids: CASSLTSGDYEQYF. The CDR3 DNA follows: TGTGCCAGCAGCTTGACTAGCGGAGACTACGAGCAGTACTTC.

The V call is TRBV4-3, the J call TRBJ2-5; D may be TRBD1 (7 bases). The CDR3 is made up of 15 amino acids. Germline V gene lookup returns CDR1 LGHNA and CDR2 YSLEER. V lost 3 bases, J lost 4 bases, and 15 bases lay in between. CDR3 protein: CASSQGLAGGETQYF. In DNA form, the CDR3 reads TGCGCCAGCAGCCAGGGACTCGCAGGGGGAGAGACCCAGTACTTC.

The chain carries TRBV7-8 and TRBJ2-7; D is possibly TRBD2 (5 bases). V lost 3 bases and J lost 2, with 14 bases in between. Germline CDR1 and CDR2: SGHVS and FQNEAQ. This CDR3 has 15 amino acids. In DNA form, the CDR3 reads TGTGCCAGCAGCTTCGAGATCGACGGGACCTACGAGCAGTACTTC. It encodes CASSFEIDGTYEQYF.

The genes are TRBV5-1 and TRBJ2-5; a possible D gene is TRBD1 (6 bases). This CDR3 spans 13 amino acids. Trimming shortened V by 3 bases and J by 3 bases, and 9 bases separated the two germline ends. Germline CDR1 reads SGHRS; CDR2 reads YFSETQ. In nucleotides, the CDR3 is TGCGCCAGCAGCTGGACAGCTAAAGAGACCCAGTACTTC. Translated: CASSWTAKETQYF.

The chain combines TRBV25-1 with TRBJ2-3; D unresolved. Germline CDR1 MGHDK, CDR2 SYGVNS. This CDR3 is 14 amino acids long. Trimming removed 6 bases from V and 1 base from J, with 11 bases in between. DNA for the CDR3: TGTGCCAGCAGGCCCGGGTGGGGCACAGATACGCAGTATTTT. Translation gives CASRPGWGTDTQYF.

The chain couples TRBV5-4 to TRBJ2-2; 8 bases line up with TRBD2. The CDR3 runs to 16 residues. Germline CDR1 reads SGHNT; CDR2 reads YYREEE (reference sequence). Losses at the gene ends were 4 bases for V and 2 bases for J; bases not matched to a gene: 7. The CDR3 region has the DNA TGTGCCAGCAGCCCAGCAGCGGGGGTCAACACCGGGGAGCTGTTTTTT. This codes for CASSPAAGVNTGELFF.

This clone is a singleton in its sample. The chain employs TRBV7-2 and TRBJ1-2; weak D call: TRBD1 (6 bases). CDR3 length: 13 amino acids. V lost 3 bases, J lost 4 bases, and 9 bases lay in between. The V gene's germline CDR1 is SGHTA and CDR2 FQGNSA. The CDR3 coding sequence is TGTGCCAGCAGCTTTGGACAGACCTATGGCTACACCTTC. This sequence encodes CASSFGQTYGYTF. Full variable domain (remainder filled in from reference TRBV7-2 and TRBJ1-2): GAGVSQSPSNKVTEKGKDVELRCDPISGHTALYWYRQSLGQGLEFLIYFQGNSAPDKSGLPSDRFSAERTGGSVSTLTIQRTQQEDSAVYLCASSFGQTYGYTFGSGTRLTVV.

The chain joins TRBV27 to TRBJ1-2; tentatively, D is TRBD1 (6 bases). Germline CDR1 reads MNHEY; CDR2 reads SMNVEV (reference sequence). This CDR3 contains 12 residues. Trimming stripped 9 bases from V and 5 bases from J, with 13 bases between. The CDR3 protein is CASGQLHYGYTF. DNA for the CDR3: TGTGCCAGTGGACAGCTCCATTATGGCTACACCTTC.

The V and J genes are TRBV7-3 and TRBJ1-1; D not resolved. Germline CDR1 SGHTA, CDR2 FQGTGA. Trimming pared 5 bases from V and 0 bases from J, leaving 7 bases between. CDR3 size: 13 residues. The CDR3 protein is CASSLRLNTEAFF. The CDR3 DNA sequence: TGTGCCAGCAGCCTCCGTTTGAACACTGAAGCTTTCTTT. Based on the CDR3 plus reference TRBV7-3 and TRBJ1-1, the full variable domain is GAGVSQTPSNKVTEKGKYVELRCDPISGHTALYWYRQSLGQGPEFLIYFQGTGAADDSGLPNDRFFAVRPEGSVSTLKIQRTERGDSAVYLCASSLRLNTEAFFGQGTRLTVV.

CDR3 in DNA: TGTGCCATCAGTGGTAGGGCTAGCGGGAGTATCCACGAGCAGTACTTC. This sequence encodes CAISGRASGSIHEQYF. The chain recombines TRBV10-3 with TRBJ2-7; 10 positions agree with TRBD2. V lost 4 bases to trimming and J lost 5 bases; unmatched junction nucleotides: 11. The CDR3 sequence is 16 residues long. The germline V gene encodes CDR1 ENHRY and CDR2 SYGVKD.

The rearrangement uses TRBV13 and TRBJ1-6, with D maybe TRBD1 (5 bases). This CDR3 spans 13 amino acids. CDR1 is PRHDT, CDR2 FYEKMQ, per germline (reference sequence). V was pared by 5 bases and J by 10 bases, with 12 bases between. CDR3 in DNA: TGTGCCAGCAGCGGCGGGGGACTCTCACCCCTCCACTTT. This codes for CASSGGGLSPLHF.

V gene TRBV5-1 combines with J gene TRBJ2-3; 12 bases agree with TRBD2. The V gene's germline CDR1 is SGHRS and CDR2 YFSETQ. V lost 4 bases, J lost 0 bases, and 12 bases stayed unmatched. The CDR3 has 19 residues. The CDR3 here is CASSGRPSGGASSTDTQYF. CDR3 sequence (DNA): TGCGCCAGCAGCGGAAGGCCTAGCGGGGGGGCGTCTAGCACAGATACGCAGTATTTT.

The V and J genes are TRBV5-4 and TRBJ1-2; 8 nucleotides match TRBD1. With 2 bases clipped from V and 4 bases from J, the junction kept 10 bases outside the gene matches. The CDR3 length is 16 residues. Germline V lookup: CDR1 SGHNT, CDR2 YYREEE (reference sequence). The CDR3 region is CASSFPGTGESYGYTF. Here the CDR3 DNA reads TGTGCCAGCAGCTTCCCCGGGACAGGTGAATCCTATGGCTACACCTTC.

The genes are TRBV10-3 and TRBJ2-7; perhaps TRBD2 as D (6 bases). The germline V gene encodes CDR1 ENHRY and CDR2 SYGVKD. The V end lost 9 bases, the J end lost 2 bases, and 17 bases lay between the germline ends. This CDR3 is 14 amino acids long. The CDR3 is CAISGLLPPYEQYF. In DNA form, the CDR3 reads TGTGCCATATCGGGACTCCTGCCACCCTACGAGCAGTACTTC.

This clone was seen only once. The CDR3, as DNA: TGTGCCAGCAGCTGGCCCACAGGGAGTACTGGAAACACCATATATTTT. This encodes CASSWPTGSTGNTIYF. This sequence joins TRBV13 and TRBJ1-3; D may be TRBD1 (6 bases). The CDR3 extends over 16 amino acids. Trimming stripped 4 bases from V and 2 bases from J, with 15 bases between. CDR1 is PRHDT and CDR2 is FYEKMQ in the germline V gene (reference sequence).

CDR3 sequence reads: CASSRDTNYGYTF. The CDR3 DNA reads as TGTGCCAGCAGTAGGGACACAAACTATGGCTACACCTTC. The V gene is TRBV25-1, the J gene TRBJ1-2; tentatively, D is TRBD1 (6 bases). From germline, CDR1 is MGHDK and CDR2 SYGVNS. The CDR3 has 13 amino acids. Trimming pared 5 bases from V and 2 bases from J, leaving 9 bases between.

This chain joins TRBV7-2 and TRBJ2-7; 12 nucleotides match TRBD2. The germline gives CDR1 SGHTA, CDR2 FQGNSA. This CDR3 spans 17 amino acids. Trimming at V came to 1 base and at J to 0 bases, leaving 4 bases not matched to a gene. This CDR3 reads CASSLVATSGSSYEQYF. In nucleotides, the CDR3 is TGTGCCAGCAGCTTAGTTGCGACTAGCGGGAGCTCCTACGAGCAGTACTTC.

The chain couples TRBV5-5 to TRBJ2-2; TRBD1 might be the D (7 bases). Germline loops: CDR1 SGHKS, CDR2 YYEKEE (reference sequence). The V end was cut by 0 bases, the J end by 15 bases, with 12 bases between. CDR3 length: 12 residues. The CDR3 here is CASSLDSRGVFF. The CDR3 region has the DNA TGTGCCAGCAGCTTGGATTCCAGGGGGGTGTTTTTT. The full variable domain, with the rest looked up from reference TRBV5-5 and TRBJ2-2, is DAGVTQSPTHLIKTRGQQVTLRCSPISGHKSVSWYQQVLGQGPQFIFQYYEKEERGRGNFPDRFSARQFPNYSSELNVNALLLGDSALYLCASSLDSRGVFFGEGSRLTVL.

The chain employs TRBV5-6 and TRBJ1-6; D perhaps matches TRBD1 (5 bases). Trimming removed 4 bases from V and 7 bases from J, with 12 bases in between. The CDR3 runs 14 residues. Germline values: CDR1 SGHDT, CDR2 YYEEEE. The chain's CDR3 is CASSPPTENSPLHF. CDR3 nucleotides: TGTGCCAGCAGCCCTCCGACAGAGAATTCACCCCTCCACTTT.

This chain links TRBV4-3 with TRBJ2-1, with 7 positions matching TRBD2. Losses at the gene ends were 0 bases for V and 2 bases for J; bases not matched to a gene: 4. The CDR3 spans 16 residues. Germline V CDR1 and CDR2: LGHNA, YSLEER. As DNA, the CDR3 is TGCGCCAGCAGCCAAGATATTGGGGGGGCCTACAATGAGCAGTTCTTC. Amino acid sequence: CASSQDIGGAYNEQFF.